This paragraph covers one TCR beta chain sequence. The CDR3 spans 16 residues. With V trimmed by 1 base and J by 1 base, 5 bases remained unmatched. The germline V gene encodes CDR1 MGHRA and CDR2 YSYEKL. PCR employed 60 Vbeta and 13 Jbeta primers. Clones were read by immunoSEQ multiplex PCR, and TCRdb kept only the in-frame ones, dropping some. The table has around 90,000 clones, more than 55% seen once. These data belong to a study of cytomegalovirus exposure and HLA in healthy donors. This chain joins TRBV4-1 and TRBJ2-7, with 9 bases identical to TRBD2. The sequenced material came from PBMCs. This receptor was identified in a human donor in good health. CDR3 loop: CASSQVLAGNSYEQYF. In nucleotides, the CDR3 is TGCGCCAGCAGCCAAGTCCTAGCGGGGAATTCCTACGAGCAGTACTTC.